This TCR beta chain was identified during a study of identical twins. General observations from the study: Carriage of fewer insertions was seen in abundant cord blood beta clonotypes, whereas memory repertoires showed none.

Germline CDR1 and CDR2: PRHDT and FYEKMQ (reference sequence). Losses at the gene ends were 5 bases for V and 1 base for J; bases not matched to a gene: 8. The length of the CDR3 is 17 residues. TCRdb analysed the 5' RACE reads with MiXCR anew, one entry per CDR3 protein. The repertoire includes 400,000 to 500,000 distinct CDR3 sequences, roughly 20% of them detected once, and 9% to 15% sits in the top ten. This clonotype was recorded a few times. Its target is unknown. V gene TRBV13 combines with J gene TRBJ2-7, with 13 bases matching TRBD2. The sequenced sample was naive T cells sorted from blood. This receptor was identified in a man aged 50-59 years in good health. The CDR3 is CASSDRTSGRPSYEQYF. CDR3 DNA: TGTGCCAGCAGCGACCGGACTAGCGGGAGACCATCCTACGAGCAGTACTTC.